These 9 T cell receptor beta chains were all obtained from the same sample, sequenced in a study of cytomegalovirus exposure and HLA in healthy donors. The PCR made use of 60 Vbeta and 13 Jbeta primers. The protocol was immunoSEQ multiplex PCR, while the TCRdb copy is restricted to in-frame clones and leaves out a portion. The top ten hold approximately 4.4% of the sample, which has about 180,000 clones, roughly 76% seen once. The sequencing sample was made of PBMCs. All receptors derive from a woman aged 18-35 years in good health and CMV-seropositive.

The chain recombines TRBV5-6 with TRBJ1-4; 8 nucleotides match TRBD1. V lost 4 bases, J lost 8 bases, and 10 bases stayed unmatched. From germline, CDR1 is SGHDT and CDR2 YYEEEE. The CDR3 spans 15 residues. CDR3 DNA: TGTGCCAGCAGCGGGACAGGCGAAAGTGGGGAAAAACTGTTTTTT. This encodes CASSGTGESGEKLFF.

This chain links TRBV6-4 with TRBJ2-3; 9 nucleotides align to TRBD2. The germline V gene has CDR1 MRHNA and CDR2 SNTAGT. The CDR3 has 14 residues. Trimming cost V 8 bases and J 2 bases; bases outside gene matches: 5. The CDR3 nucleotides read TGTGCCAGCGCCGTAGCGGGGGACACAGATACGCAGTATTTT. It codes for CASAVAGDTDTQYF.

The V gene is TRBV7-9, the J gene TRBJ2-7, with no clear D. The germline V gene encodes CDR1 SEHNR and CDR2 FQNEAQ (reference sequence). Trimming cost V 5 bases and J 0 bases, with 20 bases left between them. The CDR3 extends over 17 amino acids. The CDR3 DNA is TGTGCCAGCAGCCCGTCCCTGTTGGCCACCAACTCCTACGAGCAGTACTTC. Protein sequence: CASSPSLLATNSYEQYF.

The table lists this clone with a count of one. The chain has TRBV5-1 and TRBJ1-2, with 7 bases that match TRBD1. CDR1 is SGHRS, CDR2 YFSETQ, per germline. With V trimmed by 0 bases and J by 7 bases, 9 bases remained unmatched. The CDR3 has 15 residues. The CDR3 DNA reads as TGCGCCAGCAGCTTGGGGGGACAGAATTCCATTGGCTACACCTTC. It is translated as CASSLGGQNSIGYTF.

This clone occurred once. The chain is built from TRBV11-3 and TRBJ2-5, with 13 nucleotides matching TRBD2. Unmatched junction bases numbered 4, after V lost 5 bases and J lost 1 base. CDR1 is SGHNT, CDR2 YENEEA, per germline. The CDR3 has 16 amino acids. CDR3 amino acids: CASSPGLAGVQETQYF. The CDR3 DNA follows: TGTGCCAGCAGCCCCGGACTAGCGGGGGTCCAAGAGACCCAGTACTTC.

This clone was counted once. V and J are TRBV6-6 and TRBJ1-2; D gene unclear. Trimming took off 5 bases at V and 3 bases at J, with 16 bases between the two ends. This CDR3 contains 15 residues. Germline V CDR1 and CDR2: MNHNY, SVGAGI (reference sequence). The CDR3 nucleotides read TGTGCCAGCAGTCTTCACCGGGAGGCAGACTATGGCTACACCTTC. Translated, it gives CASSLHREADYGYTF.

This chain uses TRBV6-1 with TRBJ1-4; D possibly corresponds to TRBD1 (5 bases). Germline V gene sequence: CDR1 MNHNS, CDR2 SASEGT. V lost 6 bases, J lost 5 bases, and 10 bases lay in between. The CDR3 runs 13 residues. The chain's CDR3 is CASRTVENEKLFF. The DNA for the CDR3 is TGTGCCAGCAGGACAGTAGAAAATGAAAAACTGTTTTTT.

This chain uses TRBV11-3 with TRBJ2-3; 7 bases fit TRBD1. Per germline, CDR1 SGHNT and CDR2 YENEEA. The CDR3 is 14 residues long. The ends lost 5 bases at V and 0 bases at J; junction bases unmatched: 2. The CDR3 DNA follows: TGTGCCAGCAGCCCGGGACAGAGCACAGATACGCAGTATTTT. Its protein is CASSPGQSTDTQYF.

The CDR3 reads CASSDIADRVNGYTF. CDR3 DNA: TGCGCCAGCAGTGATATAGCGGACAGGGTGAATGGCTACACCTTC. V is TRBV10-1 and J is TRBJ1-2; TRBD1 agrees at 8 bases. Germline trimming cut 3 bases from V and 6 bases from J; bases unmatched to any gene: 9. CDR1 and CDR2 from the germline V gene are WNHNN and SYGVQD (reference sequence). CDR3 length: 15 amino acids.